The 18 T cell receptor beta chains listed next were all sequenced from one sample in a study of cytomegalovirus exposure and HLA in healthy donors. PCR was performed using 60 Vbeta and 13 Jbeta primers. Assay: immunoSEQ multiplex PCR; the TCRdb copy retains only in-frame clones and omits some. Of some 160,000 clones in the sample, roughly 85% were seen once. The sequencing sample was made of PBMCs. The receptors originated from a man under 40 in good health and CMV-seropositive.

This sequence joins TRBV7-9 and TRBJ2-1; D call uncertain. CDR3 length: 11 residues. Trimming took off 4 bases at V and 11 bases at J, with 9 bases between the two ends. Germline CDR1 SEHNR, CDR2 FQNEAQ (reference sequence). The CDR3 region is CASSSTLQQFF. In DNA form, the CDR3 reads TGTGCCAGCAGCTCTACGCTTCAGCAGTTCTTC.

This sequence joins TRBV27 and TRBJ2-5; D is perhaps TRBD2 (6 bases). Near its end, the DNA agrees better with TRBJ2-7, so the J call may be wrong. Germline lookup yields CDR1 MNHEY and CDR2 SMNVEV (reference sequence). The CDR3 extends over 18 amino acids. CDR3 DNA: TGTGCCAGCAGTCTCCGGGGGTTGGCGTGGGAGATTTCCTACGAGCAGTACTTC. This sequence encodes CASSLRGLAWEISYEQYF.

This clone was detected once. The V call is TRBV11-2, the J call TRBJ2-7; D remains unclear. The CDR3 is made up of 14 amino acids. V was shortened by 1 base and J by 3 bases, with 10 bases between the two germline ends. Germline loops: CDR1 SGHAT, CDR2 FQNNGV. DNA for the CDR3: TGTGCCAGCAGCTTAGGTCCCTTAAACTACGAGCAGTACGTC. Protein sequence: CASSLGPLNYEQYV.

The V call is TRBV7-2, the J call TRBJ2-7; a weak D match, TRBD1 (6 bases). Trimming took 3 bases from V and 4 from J, leaving 13 bases between them. Germline-derived CDR1 and CDR2 are SGHTA and FQGNSA. The CDR3 covers 14 residues. The CDR3 is CASSFYNRVYEQYF. The CDR3 DNA follows: TGTGCCAGCAGCTTTTATAACAGGGTGTACGAGCAGTACTTC.

The chain carries TRBV7-2 and TRBJ1-3; 7 bases are shared with TRBD1. There are 14 residues in the CDR3. With 5 bases clipped from V and 5 bases from J, the junction kept 6 bases outside the gene matches. Germline-derived CDR1 and CDR2 are SGHTA and FQGNSA. The CDR3 DNA follows: TGTGCCAGCAGCGCCGACAGGGCTAGAAACACCATATATTTT. Protein product: CASSADRARNTIYF.

J is TRBJ2-2 and V is TRBV14; TRBD1 is a possible D gene (5 bases). V lost 4 bases, J lost 3 bases, and 12 bases lay in between. This CDR3 is built from 15 residues. Germline CDR1 and CDR2: SGHDN and FVKESK. The CDR3 sequence: CASSRGALDTGELFF. For the CDR3, the DNA is TGTGCCAGCAGCCGTGGGGCACTGGACACCGGGGAGCTGTTTTTT.

V and J are TRBV10-1 and TRBJ2-2; a possible D gene is TRBD2 (6 bases). Looked up from germline, CDR1 is WNHNN and CDR2 is SYGVQD (reference sequence). The V end was cut by 4 bases, the J end by 6 bases, with 9 bases between. CDR3 size: 13 residues. Here the CDR3 reads CASSGRVPGELFF. The DNA for the CDR3 is TGCGCCAGCAGTGGGAGGGTGCCCGGGGAGCTGTTTTTT.

This rearrangement joins TRBV7-3 to TRBJ2-1, with TRBD1 matching over 8 bases. The germline gives CDR1 SGHTA, CDR2 FQGTGA. The V gene end was trimmed by 5 bases and the J gene end by 3 bases; junction bases not matched to a gene: 6. The length of the CDR3 is 15 residues. CDR3 region: CASSTTGGHYNEQFF. The CDR3 DNA reads as TGTGCCAGCAGCACCACAGGGGGTCACTACAATGAGCAGTTCTTC.

J is TRBJ2-2 and V is TRBV14, with D possibly matching TRBD1 (6 bases). This CDR3 is built from 15 residues. CDR1 and CDR2 from the germline V gene are SGHDN and FVKESK. Trimming removed 2 bases at V and 4 bases at J, with 11 bases between. CDR3 DNA sequence: TGTGCCAGCAGCCAACAGGGGACAACCACCGGGGAGCTGTTTTTT. Its translation: CASSQQGTTTGELFF. The whole variable domain, remainder taken from reference TRBV14 and TRBJ2-2, is EAGVTQFPSHSVIEKGQTVTLRCDPISGHDNLYWYRRVMGKEIKFLLHFVKESKQDESGMPNNRFLAERTGGTYSTLKVQPAELEDSGVYFCASSQQGTTTGELFFGEGSRLTVL.

This CDR3 is CASSEGAVETGELFF. Written as DNA, the CDR3 is TGTGCCAGCAGTGAAGGCGCTGTGGAGACCGGGGAGCTGTTTTTT. V gene TRBV6-1 combines with J gene TRBJ2-2; D not resolved. The CDR3 has 15 residues. Deletions cut 1 base from V and 5 bases from J, with 11 bases between. The germline V gene has CDR1 MNHNS and CDR2 SASEGT.

The chain is built from TRBV6-6 and TRBJ1-3, with 8 bases that match TRBD1. The CDR3 has 14 residues. CDR1 is MNHNY and CDR2 is SVGAGI in the germline V gene (reference sequence). The V segment lost 5 bases and the J segment 4 bases; nucleotides outside the gene matches: 4. The CDR3 nucleotides are TGTGCCAGCAGTAGGACAGGGTACGGAAACACCATATATTTT. Amino acid sequence: CASSRTGYGNTIYF.

DNA for the CDR3: TGTGCCAGCAGCTCCCTGACAGGGGATTCACCCCTCCACTTT. This codes for CASSSLTGDSPLHF. The chain joins TRBV5-6 to TRBJ1-6, with TRBD1 matching over 8 bases. Trimming removed 3 bases from V and 8 bases from J; junction bases left unmatched: 4. The CDR3 is made up of 14 amino acids. The germline CDR1 and CDR2 sequences are SGHDT and YYEEEE.

The chain carries TRBV6-5 and TRBJ2-1; D gene ambiguous. CDR3 size: 11 residues. Trimming pared 9 bases from V and 5 bases from J, leaving 8 bases between. Germline V CDR1 and CDR2: MNHEY, SVGAGI. Here the CDR3 DNA reads TGTGCCAGTCTCCAGGACAATGAGCAGTTCTTC. Translating gives CASLQDNEQFF.

The gene calls are TRBV7-9 and TRBJ2-5; tentatively, D is TRBD2 (6 bases). Germline V CDR1 and CDR2: SEHNR, FQNEAQ (reference sequence). The V end was cut by 8 bases, the J end by 4 bases, with 23 bases between. CDR3 length equals 16 residues. The CDR3 bases are TGTGCCAGCTCCCCCGCGGCGGGATTAATGGCAGAGACCCAGTACTTC. This encodes CASSPAAGLMAETQYF.

The genes are TRBV30 and TRBJ2-3, with a weak D call TRBD1 (5 bases). The CDR3 totals 12 residues. Germline values: CDR1 GTSNPN, CDR2 SVGIG (reference sequence). The germline V and J ends were trimmed by 5 bases and 1 base, with 7 bases remaining between them. CDR3 region: CAWEQGTDTQYF. CDR3 nucleotide sequence: TGTGCCTGGGAACAGGGCACAGATACGCAGTATTTT.

The chain joins TRBV7-2 to TRBJ1-2; 8 positions agree with TRBD1. J lost 8 bases, V lost 11 bases, and 19 bases had no gene match. The CDR3 has 15 residues. Looked up from germline, CDR1 is SGHTA and CDR2 is FQGNSA. As DNA, the CDR3 is TGTGCCTCCCGGGAAGGAATCGACAGGGGCAGCGGCTACACCTTC. As protein: CASREGIDRGSGYTF.

This sequence joins TRBV7-5 and TRBJ2-1; the listed D gene, TRBD2, was not tested against the DNA. TRBV7-5 is recorded as a pseudogene. The length of the CDR3 is 15 residues. The CDR3 is CVRRLFWEGGEEQFF. DNA for the CDR3: TGTGTCAGAAGATTGTTTTGGGAGGGAGGAGAAGAGCAGTTCTTC.

The chain employs TRBV7-2 and TRBJ2-3, with TRBD2 matching over 10 bases. CDR3 size: 16 residues. CDR1 is SGHTA and CDR2 is FQGNSA in the germline V gene. The junction had 7 bases not matched to a gene; V was cut back by 5 bases and J by 2 bases. Here the CDR3 reads CASSRLAGSLTDTQYF. DNA of the CDR3: TGTGCCAGCAGCCGACTAGCGGGTTCCCTCACAGATACGCAGTATTTT.